This section outlines one TCR beta chain sequence together with its context. Its antigen remains unknown. This sample stems from a study of beta chain features in type 1 diabetes. Overall study: In age, gender and cell yields, patients were similar to healthy donors. Study outcomes and limitations: TCRB CDR3s were moderately but significantly shorter in Type 1 diabetes patients in all four CD4+ subsets. There was a possibility that cDNA sequencing over-represented cells with high TCR expression.

The CDR3 has 12 residues. CDR1 and CDR2 (germline): SEHNR, FQNEAQ (reference sequence). V was shortened by 2 bases and J by 13 bases, with 13 bases between the two germline ends. Expressed TCRB transcripts were sequenced, since all the RNA that had been isolated was reverse transcribed. About 3.6 million reads was the average for naive, central memory and regulatory T cell samples. Sequencing used immunoSEQ multiplex PCR; TCRdb keeps in-frame clones, though not all of them. The table has approximately 170,000 clones, roughly 59% seen once. Per donor, one heparinised blood draw averaged approximately 120 mL.

This TCR was recovered from a man aged 25-40 years with type 1 diabetes. V is TRBV7-9 and J is TRBJ2-3; unclear D gene. Sequences were obtained from naive CD4+ T cells from blood. The CDR3, as DNA: TGTGCCAGCAGCTTACCCCCCTTTGGGGAGTATTTT. It codes for CASSLPPFGEYF.